This T cell receptor (beta chain) was recovered during a study of cytomegalovirus exposure and HLA in healthy donors. General study findings and limits: At a 0.05 false discovery rate, a later analysis found some 18,000 TCR beta sequences to be associated with HLA alleles.

Germline loops: CDR1 SEHNR, CDR2 FQNEAQ (reference sequence). The CDR3 consists of 14 residues. V was pared by 4 bases and J by 3 bases, with 13 bases between. A word on this clone: Its cognate antigen is unknown.

Primers for the PCR totalled 60 Vbeta and 13 Jbeta. TCRdb's copy holds only in-frame clones and misses some; the assay was immunoSEQ multiplex PCR. The sample has 150,000 to 200,000 clones, about four fifths seen once. At sampling all donors were nominally healthy, likely with unrecorded immune exposures. The chain carries TRBV7-9 and TRBJ2-7; D is ambiguous. The source of this sequence is a girl between 10 and 17 years old in good health and CMV-seropositive. The sample comprised PBMCs. CDR3 region: CASSSRFEDYEQYF. Here the CDR3 DNA reads TGTGCCAGCAGCTCCCGGTTTGAGGACTACGAGCAGTACTTC. Variable domain in full (rest from reference TRBV7-9 and TRBJ2-7): DTGVSQNPRHKITKRGQNVTFRCDPISEHNRLYWYRQTLGQGPEFLTYFQNEAQLEKSRLLSDRFSAERPKGSFSTLEIQRTEQGDSAMYLCASSSRFEDYEQYFGPGTRLTVT.